This T cell receptor (beta chain) was profiled in a study of CD8 T cells in Susac syndrome. CDR1 and CDR2 from the germline V gene are MGHRA and YSYEKL. Deletions cut 2 bases from V and 3 bases from J, with 5 bases between. The CDR3 length is 12 residues. RNA in amounts of roughly 0.45 to 1 ug was reverse transcribed with random hexamers. TCRdb ran MiXCR on the immunoSEQ multiplex PCR reads and lists one entry per CDR3 protein. The sample contains 100,000 to 150,000 distinct CDR3 sequences, about 95% of which appear only once. High-throughput TCR beta sequencing covered peripheral CD8+ and CD4+ T cells. Negative isolation was applied to CD8+ and CD4+ T cells, and FACS enrichment was applied to TEMRA cells.

This clonotype was sampled from a human donor with Susac syndrome. The sample was CD8+ T cells from PBMCs. The chain employs TRBV4-1 and TRBJ2-7; D might be TRBD1 (5 bases). This CDR3 reads CASSQQGYEQYF. The CDR3 nucleotides are TGCGCCAGCAGCCAACAGGGCTACGAGCAGTACTTC.